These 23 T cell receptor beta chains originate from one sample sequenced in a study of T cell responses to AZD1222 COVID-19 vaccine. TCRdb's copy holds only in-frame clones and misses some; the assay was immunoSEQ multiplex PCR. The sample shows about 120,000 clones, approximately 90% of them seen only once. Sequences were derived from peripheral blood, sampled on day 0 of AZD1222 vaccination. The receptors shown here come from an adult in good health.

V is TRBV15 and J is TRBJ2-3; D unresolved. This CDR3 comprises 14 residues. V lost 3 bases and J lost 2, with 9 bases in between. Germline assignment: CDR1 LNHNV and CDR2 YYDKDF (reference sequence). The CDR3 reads CATSSNGVTDTQYF. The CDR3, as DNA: TGTGCCACCAGCAGCAACGGTGTCACAGATACGCAGTATTTT.

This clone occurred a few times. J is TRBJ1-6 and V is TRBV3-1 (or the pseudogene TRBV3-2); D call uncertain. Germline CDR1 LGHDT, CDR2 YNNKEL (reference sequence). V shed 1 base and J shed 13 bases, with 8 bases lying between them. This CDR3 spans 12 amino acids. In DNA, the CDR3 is TGTGCCAGCAGCCAAGCAGCCCTTCCCCTCCACTTT. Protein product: CASSQAALPLHF.

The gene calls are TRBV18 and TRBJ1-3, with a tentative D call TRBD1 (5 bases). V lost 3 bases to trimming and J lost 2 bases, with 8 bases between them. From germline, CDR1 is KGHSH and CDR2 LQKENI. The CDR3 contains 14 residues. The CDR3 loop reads CASSPTGAGNTIYF. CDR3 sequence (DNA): TGTGCCAGCTCACCCACAGGAGCTGGAAACACCATATATTTT.

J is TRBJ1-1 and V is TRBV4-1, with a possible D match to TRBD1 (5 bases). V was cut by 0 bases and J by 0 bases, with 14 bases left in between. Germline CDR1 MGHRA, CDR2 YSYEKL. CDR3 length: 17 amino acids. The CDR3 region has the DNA TGCGCCAGCAGCCAAGATAAGCGGGGGATCATGAACACTGAAGCTTTCTTT. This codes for CASSQDKRGIMNTEAFF.

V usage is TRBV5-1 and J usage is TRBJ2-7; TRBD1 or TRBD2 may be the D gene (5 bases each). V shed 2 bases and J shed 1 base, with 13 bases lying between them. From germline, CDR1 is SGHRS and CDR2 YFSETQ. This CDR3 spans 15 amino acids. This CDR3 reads CASSFSGTDSYEQYF. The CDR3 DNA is TGCGCCAGCAGCTTTTCCGGGACGGATTCCTACGAGCAGTACTTC.

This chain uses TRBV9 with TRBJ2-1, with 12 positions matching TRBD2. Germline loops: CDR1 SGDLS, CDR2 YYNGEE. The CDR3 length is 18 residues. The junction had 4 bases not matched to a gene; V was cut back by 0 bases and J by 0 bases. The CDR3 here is CASSVEGLAGSSYNEQFF. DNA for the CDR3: TGTGCCAGCAGCGTAGAGGGACTAGCGGGCAGCTCCTACAATGAGCAGTTCTTC.

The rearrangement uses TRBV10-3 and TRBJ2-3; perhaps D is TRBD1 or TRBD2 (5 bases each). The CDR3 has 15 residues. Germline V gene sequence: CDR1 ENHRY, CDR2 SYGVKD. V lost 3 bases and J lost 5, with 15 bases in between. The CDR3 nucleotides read TGTGCCATCAGTGACTCGGTCAGGGACCAAGATACGCAGTATTTT. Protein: CAISDSVRDQDTQYF.

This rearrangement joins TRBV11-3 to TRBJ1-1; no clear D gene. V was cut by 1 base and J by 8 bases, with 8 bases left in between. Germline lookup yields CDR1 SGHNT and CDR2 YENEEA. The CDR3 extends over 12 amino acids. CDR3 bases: TGTGCCAGCAGCTTAGGGAATCAAGAAGCTTTCTTT. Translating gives CASSLGNQEAFF.

DNA of the CDR3: TGCAGCGCCCCATTACAGGGAACTGAAGCTTTCTTT. Residues: CSAPLQGTEAFF. The V and J genes are TRBV29-1 and TRBJ1-1; a possible D gene is TRBD1 (6 bases). The CDR3 spans 12 residues. Per germline, CDR1 SQVTM and CDR2 ANQGSEA. Trimming took 7 bases from V and 5 from J, leaving 14 bases between them.

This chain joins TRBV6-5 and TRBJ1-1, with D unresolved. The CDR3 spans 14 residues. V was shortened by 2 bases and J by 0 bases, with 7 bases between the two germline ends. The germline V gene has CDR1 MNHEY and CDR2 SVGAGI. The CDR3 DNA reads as TGTGCCAGCAGTTACGACACCCTGAACACTGAAGCTTTCTTT. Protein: CASSYDTLNTEAFF.

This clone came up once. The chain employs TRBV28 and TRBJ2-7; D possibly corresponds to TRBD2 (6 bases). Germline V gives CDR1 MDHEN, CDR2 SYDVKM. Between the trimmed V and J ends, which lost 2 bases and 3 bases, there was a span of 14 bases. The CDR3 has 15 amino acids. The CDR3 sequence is CASSLGGDGIYEQYF. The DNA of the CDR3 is TGTGCCAGCAGTTTAGGAGGGGACGGGATCTACGAGCAGTACTTC.

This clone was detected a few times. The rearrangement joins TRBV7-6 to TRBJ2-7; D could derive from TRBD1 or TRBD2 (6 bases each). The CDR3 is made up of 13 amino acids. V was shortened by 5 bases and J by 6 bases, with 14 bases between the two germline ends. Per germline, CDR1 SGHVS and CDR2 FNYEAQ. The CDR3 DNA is TGTGCCAGCAGCCAAAATGGGGGGCGCGAGCAGTACTTC. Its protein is CASSQNGGREQYF.

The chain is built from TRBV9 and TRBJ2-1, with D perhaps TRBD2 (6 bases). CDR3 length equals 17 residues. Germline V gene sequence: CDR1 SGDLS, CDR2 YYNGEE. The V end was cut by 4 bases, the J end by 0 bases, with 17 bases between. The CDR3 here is CASSPQAGQSSYNEQFF. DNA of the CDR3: TGTGCCAGCAGCCCACAAGCGGGCCAGAGCTCCTACAATGAGCAGTTCTTC.

The CDR3, as DNA: TGTGCCAGCAGCTTAGGGGGTTCCCGCACTGAAGCTTTCTTT. This codes for CASSLGGSRTEAFF. The rearrangement uses TRBV7-9 and TRBJ1-1; D uncertain. V was pared by 1 base and J by 4 bases, with 10 bases between. CDR1 and CDR2 from the germline V gene are SEHNR and FQNEAQ (reference sequence). The CDR3 runs 14 residues.

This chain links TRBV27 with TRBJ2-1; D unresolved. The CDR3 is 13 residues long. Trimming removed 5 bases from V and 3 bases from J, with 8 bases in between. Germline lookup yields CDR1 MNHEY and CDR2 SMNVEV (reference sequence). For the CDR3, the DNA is TGTGCCAGCAGTAGACAAGACTACAATGAGCAGTTCTTC. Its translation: CASSRQDYNEQFF.

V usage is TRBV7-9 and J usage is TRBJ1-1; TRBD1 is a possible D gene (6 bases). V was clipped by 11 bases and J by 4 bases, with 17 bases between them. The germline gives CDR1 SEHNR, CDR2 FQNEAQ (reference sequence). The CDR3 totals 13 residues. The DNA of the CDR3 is TGTGCCGGAGGTAGATCAGGGGCCACTGAAGCTTTCTTT. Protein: CAGGRSGATEAFF.

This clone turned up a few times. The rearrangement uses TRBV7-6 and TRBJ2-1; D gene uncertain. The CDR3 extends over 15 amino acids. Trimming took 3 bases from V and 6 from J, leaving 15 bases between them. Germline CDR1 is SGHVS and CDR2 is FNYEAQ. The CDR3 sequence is CASSFFAQALNEQFF. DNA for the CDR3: TGTGCCAGCAGCTTCTTTGCCCAAGCCCTCAATGAGCAGTTCTTC. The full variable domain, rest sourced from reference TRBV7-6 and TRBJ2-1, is GAGVSQSPRYKVTKRGQDVALRCDPISGHVSLYWYRQALGQGPEFLTYFNYEAQQDKSGLPNDRFSAERPEGSISTLTIQRTEQRDSAMYRCASSFFAQALNEQFFGPGTRLTVL.

The CDR3 coding sequence is TGTGCCAGCCAAGCAGGACGAACTGAAGCTTTCTTT. It translates to CASQAGRTEAFF. V usage is TRBV2 and J usage is TRBJ1-1; D not resolved. Trimming stripped 8 bases from V and 5 bases from J, with 12 bases between. The germline CDR1 and CDR2 sequences are SNHLY and FYNNEI. This CDR3 has 12 residues. The full variable domain, in which reference TRBV2 and TRBJ1-1 provide the parts outside the CDR3, is EPEVTQTPSHQVTQMGQEVILRCVPISNHLYFYWYRQILGQKVEFLVSFYNNEISEKSEIFDDQFSVERPDGSNFTLKIRSTKLEDSAMYFCASQAGRTEAFFGQGTRLTVV.

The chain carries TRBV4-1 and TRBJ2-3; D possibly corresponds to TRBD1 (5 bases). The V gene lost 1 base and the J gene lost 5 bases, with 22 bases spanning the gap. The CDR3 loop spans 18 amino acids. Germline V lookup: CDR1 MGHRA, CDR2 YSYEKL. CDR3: CASSQVPGQLPVGDTQYF. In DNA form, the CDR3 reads TGCGCCAGCAGCCAAGTCCCAGGACAACTCCCGGTGGGAGATACGCAGTATTTT.

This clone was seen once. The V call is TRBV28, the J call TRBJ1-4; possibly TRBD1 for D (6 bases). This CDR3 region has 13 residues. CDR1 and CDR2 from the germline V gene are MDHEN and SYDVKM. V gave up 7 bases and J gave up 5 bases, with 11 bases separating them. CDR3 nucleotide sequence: TGTGCCAGCACGACAGGCCCCAATGAAAAACTGTTTTTT. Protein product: CASTTGPNEKLFF.

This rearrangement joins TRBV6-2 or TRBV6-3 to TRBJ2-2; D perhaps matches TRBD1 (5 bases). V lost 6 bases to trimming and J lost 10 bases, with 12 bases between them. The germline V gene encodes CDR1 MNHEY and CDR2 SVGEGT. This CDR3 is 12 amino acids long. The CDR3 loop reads CASSRPGLELFF. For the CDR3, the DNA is TGTGCCAGCAGCCGCCCAGGGCTGGAGCTGTTTTTT.

The CDR3 DNA follows: TGCGCCAGCAGCTCCCAACAGGAAGGGGGCACTGAAGCTTTCTTT. Its translation is CASSSQQEGGTEAFF. The V call is TRBV5-1, the J call TRBJ1-1; D may be TRBD1 (6 bases). Germline values: CDR1 SGHRS, CDR2 YFSETQ. The CDR3 runs to 15 residues. V lost 3 bases, J lost 4 bases, and 16 bases lay in between.

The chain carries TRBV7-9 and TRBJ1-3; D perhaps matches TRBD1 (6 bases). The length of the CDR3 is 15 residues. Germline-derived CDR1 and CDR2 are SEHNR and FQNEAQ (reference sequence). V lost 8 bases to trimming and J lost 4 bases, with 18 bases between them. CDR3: CASSFGGLSGNTIYF. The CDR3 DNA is TGTGCCAGCTCTTTTGGGGGCCTCTCAGGAAACACCATATATTTT.